Listed below are T cell receptor beta chains from one sample, sequenced in a study. Each CDR3 protein is one row after TCRdb ran MiXCR on the RT-PCR reads. The data contain around 700,000 distinct CDR3 sequences, over 12% of them singletons. The sample was memory CD4+ T cells from blood. Every receptor here comes from a female donor in good health, serving as a healthy control. Both conserved end residues are part of each CDR3. The order of the fields is D gene, J gene, clone size, V gene, CDR3 protein, CDR3 DNA. The D gene is left open where the match is weak. Not all rows give a size; the values are once, few, many and, for expanded clones, a class.

D gene: -
J gene: TRBJ2-2
clone size: -
V gene: TRBV5-1
CDR3 protein: CASSFDRPNTGELFF
CDR3 DNA: TGCGCCAGCAGCTTTGACAGGCCGAACACCGGGGAGCTGTTTTTT

D gene: TRBD1
J gene: TRBJ2-5
clone size: few
V gene: TRBV5-6
CDR3 protein: CASRRQGWTQYF
CDR3 DNA: TGTGCCAGCAGGAGACAGGGTTGGACCCAGTACTTC

D gene: TRBD1
J gene: TRBJ1-2
clone size: few
V gene: TRBV7-3
CDR3 protein: CASSLTNRGDGYTF
CDR3 DNA: TGTGCCAGCAGCTTAACGAACAGGGGCGACGGCTACACCTTC

D gene: TRBD2
J gene: TRBJ2-4
clone size: many
V gene: TRBV6-2/TRBV6-3
CDR3 protein: CASSLAGGRDIQYF
CDR3 DNA: TGTGCCAGCAGTTTAGCGGGAGGGCGAGACATTCAGTACTTC

D gene: TRBD1
J gene: TRBJ2-1
clone size: -
V gene: TRBV25-1
CDR3 protein: CASSEFGTGDNEQFF
CDR3 DNA: TGTGCCAGCAGTGAATTTGGGACAGGGGACAATGAGCAGTTCTTC

D gene: -
J gene: TRBJ1-5
clone size: many
V gene: TRBV3-1
CDR3 protein: CASSQDRNQPQHF
CDR3 DNA: TGCGCCAGCAGCCAAGATAGGAATCAGCCCCAGCATTTT

D gene: -
J gene: TRBJ2-7
clone size: -
V gene: TRBV5-4
CDR3 protein: CASSLQEGGLSEQYF
CDR3 DNA: TGTGCCAGCAGCCTTCAGGAGGGGGGGCTCTCGGAGCAGTACTTC

D gene: TRBD1
J gene: TRBJ1-3
clone size: once
V gene: TRBV6-2/TRBV6-3
CDR3 protein: CASSYQRTGAGNTIYF
CDR3 DNA: TGTGCCAGCAGTTACCAACGGACAGGGGCTGGAAACACCATATATTTT

D gene: -
J gene: TRBJ1-5
clone size: few
V gene: TRBV20-1
CDR3 protein: CSARPHLNNQPQHF
CDR3 DNA: TGCAGTGCTAGACCACACTTAAACAATCAGCCCCAGCATTTT

D gene: -
J gene: TRBJ1-1
clone size: many
V gene: TRBV5-6
CDR3 protein: CASSLEGIQAFF
CDR3 DNA: TGTGCCAGCAGCCTGGAAGGGATCCAAGCTTTCTTT

D gene: -
J gene: TRBJ2-7
clone size: few
V gene: TRBV2
CDR3 protein: CASPGARAYEQYF
CDR3 DNA: TGTGCCAGCCCCGGGGCTAGGGCCTACGAGCAGTACTTC

D gene: -
J gene: TRBJ2-7
clone size: many
V gene: TRBV20-1
CDR3 protein: CSASWEVDGEQYF
CDR3 DNA: TGCAGTGCTAGCTGGGAGGTAGACGGCGAGCAGTACTTC

D gene: TRBD2
J gene: TRBJ2-7
clone size: -
V gene: TRBV12-3/TRBV12-4
CDR3 protein: CASSTGTSGAYEQYF
CDR3 DNA: TGTGCCAGCAGTACCGGGACTAGCGGAGCCTACGAGCAGTACTTC

D gene: -
J gene: TRBJ2-3
clone size: few
V gene: TRBV29-1
CDR3 protein: CSVERREKSTDTQYF
CDR3 DNA: TGCAGCGTTGAAAGGAGGGAAAAAAGCACAGATACGCAGTATTTT

D gene: -
J gene: TRBJ1-2
clone size: -
V gene: TRBV27
CDR3 protein: CASSWRVDRNYGYTF
CDR3 DNA: TGTGCCAGCAGTTGGAGGGTAGACCGGAACTATGGCTACACCTTC

D gene: -
J gene: TRBJ1-5
clone size: few
V gene: TRBV9
CDR3 protein: CASSVGGSGNQPQHF
CDR3 DNA: TGTGCCAGCAGCGTAGGGGGGTCGGGCAATCAGCCCCAGCATTTT

D gene: TRBD1
J gene: TRBJ2-4
clone size: many
V gene: TRBV10-3
CDR3 protein: CAISAGQGNSAKNIQYF
CDR3 DNA: TGTGCCATCAGTGCGGGACAGGGCAACTCAGCCAAAAACATTCAGTACTTC

D gene: -
J gene: TRBJ1-2
clone size: many
V gene: TRBV6-5
CDR3 protein: CASSPGPNALGYTF
CDR3 DNA: TGTGCCAGCAGCCCCGGACCGAATGCACTTGGCTACACCTTC

D gene: -
J gene: TRBJ1-2
clone size: few
V gene: TRBV6-2/TRBV6-3
CDR3 protein: CASSNSISYGYTF
CDR3 DNA: TGTGCCAGCAGCAACAGTATAAGCTATGGCTACACCTTC

D gene: -
J gene: TRBJ2-3
clone size: few
V gene: TRBV6-5
CDR3 protein: CASSATLQGPGTDTQYF
CDR3 DNA: TGTGCCAGCAGTGCTACTTTGCAGGGGCCCGGCACAGATACGCAGTATTTT

D gene: TRBD2
J gene: TRBJ2-2
clone size: few
V gene: TRBV7-9
CDR3 protein: CASSLALGLAGPTRELFF
CDR3 DNA: TGTGCCAGCAGCTTAGCGCTGGGACTAGCGGGACCCACCAGGGAGCTGTTTTTT

D gene: -
J gene: TRBJ2-3
clone size: -
V gene: TRBV7-3
CDR3 protein: CASSPNGPITDTQYF
CDR3 DNA: TGTGCCAGCAGCCCAAATGGGCCGATCACAGATACGCAGTATTTT

D gene: -
J gene: TRBJ2-1
clone size: -
V gene: TRBV5-1
CDR3 protein: CASSLTGLMSYNEQFF
CDR3 DNA: TGCGCCAGCAGCCTAACAGGTCTCATGAGCTACAATGAGCAGTTCTTC

D gene: TRBD1
J gene: TRBJ1-5
clone size: -
V gene: TRBV12-3/TRBV12-4
CDR3 protein: CASSFSGGKRQPQHF
CDR3 DNA: TGTGCCAGCAGTTTCTCAGGGGGCAAGCGCCAGCCCCAGCATTTT

D gene: -
J gene: TRBJ2-4
clone size: -
V gene: TRBV20-1
CDR3 protein: CSAPSQRKNIQYF
CDR3 DNA: TGCAGTGCTCCTTCGCAGCGCAAAAACATTCAGTACTTC

D gene: -
J gene: TRBJ1-5
clone size: few
V gene: TRBV6-1
CDR3 protein: CASSEGVSATYSNQPQHF
CDR3 DNA: TGTGCCAGCAGTGAAGGAGTGTCGGCGACCTATAGCAATCAGCCCCAGCATTTT

D gene: -
J gene: TRBJ1-2
clone size: few
V gene: TRBV10-3
CDR3 protein: CAIGGGADYGYTF
CDR3 DNA: TGTGCCATCGGCGGAGGCGCGGACTATGGCTACACCTTC

D gene: -
J gene: TRBJ2-7
clone size: few
V gene: TRBV6-6
CDR3 protein: CASSYSEDNHEQYF
CDR3 DNA: TGTGCCAGCAGTTACTCGGAGGACAATCACGAGCAGTACTTC

D gene: -
J gene: TRBJ2-2
clone size: few
V gene: TRBV24-1
CDR3 protein: CATSDSQGAEPGELFF
CDR3 DNA: TGTGCCACCAGTGATTCTCAGGGAGCTGAGCCCGGGGAGCTGTTTTTT

D gene: -
J gene: TRBJ2-2
clone size: many
V gene: TRBV10-3
CDR3 protein: CAISGRRMNTGELFF
CDR3 DNA: TGTGCCATCAGTGGACGGCGAATGAACACCGGGGAGCTGTTTTTT

D gene: -
J gene: TRBJ1-6
clone size: few
V gene: TRBV6-5
CDR3 protein: CASSYAFLNNSPLHF
CDR3 DNA: TGTGCCAGCAGTTACGCTTTTCTAAATAATTCACCCCTCCACTTT

D gene: -
J gene: TRBJ1-5
clone size: few
V gene: TRBV5-5
CDR3 protein: CASSLGQGIQPQHF
CDR3 DNA: TGTGCCAGCAGCTTGGGGCAGGGAATCCAGCCCCAGCATTTT

D gene: TRBD2
J gene: TRBJ2-1
clone size: many
V gene: TRBV12-3/TRBV12-4
CDR3 protein: CASSGLAELNEQFF
CDR3 DNA: TGTGCCAGCAGTGGACTAGCGGAACTGAATGAGCAGTTCTTC

D gene: -
J gene: TRBJ1-3
clone size: -
V gene: TRBV30
CDR3 protein: CAWSTGHSGNTIYF
CDR3 DNA: TGTGCCTGGAGTACCGGACACTCTGGAAACACCATATATTTT

D gene: -
J gene: TRBJ1-3
clone size: -
V gene: TRBV5-1
CDR3 protein: CASSPVGGNGNTIYF
CDR3 DNA: TGCGCCAGCAGCCCGGTTGGCGGGAACGGAAACACCATATATTTT

D gene: -
J gene: TRBJ2-7
clone size: many
V gene: TRBV5-1
CDR3 protein: CASSQTGTHNEQYF
CDR3 DNA: TGCGCCAGCAGCCAGACCGGGACCCACAACGAGCAGTACTTC

D gene: TRBD2
J gene: TRBJ2-1
clone size: -
V gene: TRBV20-1
CDR3 protein: CSARDPSGAPYEQFF
CDR3 DNA: TGCAGTGCTAGAGATCCTAGCGGGGCCCCCTATGAGCAGTTCTTC

D gene: -
J gene: TRBJ2-7
clone size: few
V gene: TRBV5-1
CDR3 protein: CASSDRDGAYEQYF
CDR3 DNA: TGCGCCAGCAGCGACCGGGACGGAGCATACGAGCAGTACTTC

D gene: -
J gene: TRBJ1-1
clone size: -
V gene: TRBV11-2
CDR3 protein: CASGYDPAGEAFF
CDR3 DNA: TGTGCCAGCGGCTATGATCCGGCGGGTGAAGCTTTCTTT

D gene: -
J gene: TRBJ2-5
clone size: many
V gene: TRBV7-9
CDR3 protein: CASSPWGQETQYF
CDR3 DNA: TGTGCCAGCAGCCCGTGGGGGCAAGAGACCCAGTACTTC

D gene: -
J gene: TRBJ2-6
clone size: -
V gene: TRBV20-1
CDR3 protein: CSARQPGTLSGANVLTF
CDR3 DNA: TGCAGTGCTAGACAACCCGGGACCCTATCTGGGGCCAACGTCCTGACTTTC

D gene: -
J gene: TRBJ1-1
clone size: -
V gene: TRBV5-1
CDR3 protein: CASSLNAIDGSAFF
CDR3 DNA: TGCGCCAGCAGCTTGAACGCCATCGACGGTTCAGCTTTCTTT

D gene: -
J gene: TRBJ2-3
clone size: many
V gene: TRBV5-1
CDR3 protein: CASTVDPSSTDTQYF
CDR3 DNA: TGCGCCAGCACCGTGGACCCGTCTAGCACAGATACGCAGTATTTT

D gene: -
J gene: TRBJ2-7
clone size: -
V gene: TRBV11-2
CDR3 protein: CASSDLAKSYDGQYF
CDR3 DNA: TGTGCCAGCAGCGACCTAGCTAAATCCTACGACGGGCAGTACTTC

D gene: -
J gene: TRBJ2-2
clone size: -
V gene: TRBV19
CDR3 protein: CASTSGGLGGTGELFF
CDR3 DNA: TGTGCCAGTACATCGGGCGGGCTGGGTGGCACCGGGGAGCTGTTTTTT

D gene: -
J gene: TRBJ1-5
clone size: -
V gene: TRBV28
CDR3 protein: CASSFGAASNQPQHF
CDR3 DNA: TGTGCCAGCAGTTTTGGGGCAGCTAGCAATCAGCCCCAGCATTTT

D gene: -
J gene: TRBJ1-1
clone size: -
V gene: TRBV5-4
CDR3 protein: CASSLEADTEAFF
CDR3 DNA: TGTGCCAGCAGCTTGGAGGCAGACACTGAAGCTTTCTTT

D gene: TRBD2
J gene: TRBJ2-2
clone size: few
V gene: TRBV20-1
CDR3 protein: CSARTSGRNTGELFF
CDR3 DNA: TGCAGTGCTCGTACTAGCGGGAGGAACACCGGGGAGCTGTTTTTT

D gene: -
J gene: TRBJ1-6
clone size: few
V gene: TRBV18
CDR3 protein: CASSQEYNSPLHF
CDR3 DNA: TGTGCCAGCTCGCAGGAGTATAATTCACCCCTCCACTTT

D gene: -
J gene: TRBJ1-1
clone size: -
V gene: TRBV5-6
CDR3 protein: CASSLSGRENTEAFF
CDR3 DNA: TGTGCCAGCAGCTTGTCCGGCAGGGAGAACACTGAAGCTTTCTTT

D gene: -
J gene: TRBJ2-7
clone size: many
V gene: TRBV6-6
CDR3 protein: CASQHRDTAYEQYF
CDR3 DNA: TGTGCCAGCCAGCACCGGGACACAGCCTACGAGCAGTACTTC